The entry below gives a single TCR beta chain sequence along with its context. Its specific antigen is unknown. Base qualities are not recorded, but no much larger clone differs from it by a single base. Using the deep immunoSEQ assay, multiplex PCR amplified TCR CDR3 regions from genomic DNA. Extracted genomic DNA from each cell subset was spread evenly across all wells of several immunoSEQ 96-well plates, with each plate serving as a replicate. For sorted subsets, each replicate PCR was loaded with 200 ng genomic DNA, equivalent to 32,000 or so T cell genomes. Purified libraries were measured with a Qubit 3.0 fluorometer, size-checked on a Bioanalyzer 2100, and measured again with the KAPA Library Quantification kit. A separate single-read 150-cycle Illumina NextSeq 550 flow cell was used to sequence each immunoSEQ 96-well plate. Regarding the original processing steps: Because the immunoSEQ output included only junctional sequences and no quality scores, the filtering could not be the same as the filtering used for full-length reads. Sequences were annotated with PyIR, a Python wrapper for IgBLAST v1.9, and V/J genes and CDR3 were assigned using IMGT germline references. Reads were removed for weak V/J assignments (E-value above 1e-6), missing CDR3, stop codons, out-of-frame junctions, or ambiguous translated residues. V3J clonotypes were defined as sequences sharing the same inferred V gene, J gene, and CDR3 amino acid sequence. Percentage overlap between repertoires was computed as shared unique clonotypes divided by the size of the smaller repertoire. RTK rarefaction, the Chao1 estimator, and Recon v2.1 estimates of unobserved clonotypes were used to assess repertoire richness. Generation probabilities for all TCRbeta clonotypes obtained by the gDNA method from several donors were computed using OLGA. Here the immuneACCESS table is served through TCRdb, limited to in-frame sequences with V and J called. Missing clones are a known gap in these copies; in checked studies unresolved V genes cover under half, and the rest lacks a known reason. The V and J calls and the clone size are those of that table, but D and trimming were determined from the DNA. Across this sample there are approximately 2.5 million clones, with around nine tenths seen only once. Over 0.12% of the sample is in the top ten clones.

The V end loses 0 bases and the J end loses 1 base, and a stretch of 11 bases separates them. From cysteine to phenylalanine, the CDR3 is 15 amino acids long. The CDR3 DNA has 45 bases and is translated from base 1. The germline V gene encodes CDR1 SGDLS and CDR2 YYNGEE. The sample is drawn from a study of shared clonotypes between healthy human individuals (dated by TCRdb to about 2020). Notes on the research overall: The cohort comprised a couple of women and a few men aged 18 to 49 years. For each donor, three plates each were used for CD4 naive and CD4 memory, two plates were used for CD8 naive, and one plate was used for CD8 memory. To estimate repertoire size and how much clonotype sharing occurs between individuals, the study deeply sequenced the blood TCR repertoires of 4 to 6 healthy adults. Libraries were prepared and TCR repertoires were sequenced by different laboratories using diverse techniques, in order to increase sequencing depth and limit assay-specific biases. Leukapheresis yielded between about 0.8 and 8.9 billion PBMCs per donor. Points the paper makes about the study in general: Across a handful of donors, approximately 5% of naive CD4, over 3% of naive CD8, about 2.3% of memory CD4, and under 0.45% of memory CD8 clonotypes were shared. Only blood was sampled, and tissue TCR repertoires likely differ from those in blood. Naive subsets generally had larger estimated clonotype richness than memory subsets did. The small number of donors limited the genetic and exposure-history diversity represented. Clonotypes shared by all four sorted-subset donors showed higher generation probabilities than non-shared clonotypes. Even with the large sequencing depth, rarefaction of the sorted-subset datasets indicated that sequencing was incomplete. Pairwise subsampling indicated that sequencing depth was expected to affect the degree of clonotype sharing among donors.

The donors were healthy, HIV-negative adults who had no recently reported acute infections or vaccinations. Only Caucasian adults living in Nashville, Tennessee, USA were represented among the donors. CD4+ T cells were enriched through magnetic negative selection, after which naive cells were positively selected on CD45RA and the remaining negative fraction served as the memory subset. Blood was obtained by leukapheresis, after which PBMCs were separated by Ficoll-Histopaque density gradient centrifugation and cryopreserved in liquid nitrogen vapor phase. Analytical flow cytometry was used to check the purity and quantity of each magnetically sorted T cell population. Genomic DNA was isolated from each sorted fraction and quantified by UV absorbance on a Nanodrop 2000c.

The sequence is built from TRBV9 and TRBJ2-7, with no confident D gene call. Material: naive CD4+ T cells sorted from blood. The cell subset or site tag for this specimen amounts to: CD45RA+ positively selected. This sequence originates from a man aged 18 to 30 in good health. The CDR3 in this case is CASSVGAALSYEQYF. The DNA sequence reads TGTGCCAGCAGCGTAGGGGCAGCCCTTTCCTACGAGCAGTACTTC.